Here is one TCR beta chain with its context. Original processing notes: Estimates of nucleated cell counts were drawn from the amplification of reference gene primers. The assay was immunoSEQ multiplex PCR, and TCRdb's table has in-frame clones only and misses some. V, J and clone size are taken as reported in that table, and D and trimming were inferred from the DNA itself. The repertoire includes around 250,000 clones, over 65% of them detected once, and about 4.6% sits in the top ten. The data derive from a study of blood T cell repertoires in COVID-19. Turning to the study itself: Some COVID-19 samples were acute and others convalescent; all came from the United States, Italy and Spain. PBMCs, B-cell-depleted T cells, or T cells provided the cDNA or gDNA that made up the material.

The CDR3 extends over 15 amino acids. Germline V lookup: CDR1 MGHRA, CDR2 YSYEKL. With 4 bases clipped from V and 4 bases from J, the junction kept 5 bases outside the gene matches. The chain recombines TRBV4-1 with TRBJ2-5, with 11 bases matching TRBD2. Sequencing input: peripheral blood. This sequence originates from a man between 60 and 75 years old who had recovered from COVID-19. The CDR3 sequence: CASSPLAGGPETQYF. In nucleotides, the CDR3 is TGCGCCAGCAGCCCCTTAGCGGGGGGGCCAGAGACCCAGTACTTC.